These T cell receptor beta chains were read from a single sample in a study of cytomegalovirus exposure and HLA in healthy donors. Produced via immunoSEQ multiplex PCR; TCRdb's table is partial and in-frame only. The sample holds 250,000 to 350,000 clones, more than 55% seen once. The sequencing input was PBMCs. These receptors were taken from a female donor in good health and CMV-seronegative. The CDR3 runs from the conserved cysteine through the conserved F or W. A D gene is named only where the DNA matches it firmly. Size tells how often a clone was seen (once, few, many) or the class of an expanded clone, and some rows leave it out.

d_gene	v_gene	abundance	j_gene	CDR3nt	CDR3aa
NA	TRBV12-5	NA	TRBJ2-1	TGTGCTAGTACTGTCAGGAACAATGAGCAGTTCTTC	CASTVRNNEQFF
TRBD1	TRBV11-2	NA	TRBJ2-7	TGTGCCAGCAGCTCTAGATTCGACAGGGTACGTACCTACGAGCAGTACTTC	CASSSRFDRVRTYEQYF
TRBD2	TRBV6-1	few	TRBJ2-5	TGTGCCAGCAGTGAATCGACAGGGGGACTAGCGGATCCCTCTAAGACCCAGTACTTC	CASSESTGGLADPSKTQYF
TRBD2	TRBV27	NA	TRBJ2-2	TGTGCCAGCAGTTTAACTAGCGGGAGGGCCTTGGGTTCCGGGGAGCTGTTTTTT	CASSLTSGRALGSGELFF
TRBD1	TRBV14	NA	TRBJ2-3	TGTGCCAGCAGCCGAACACAGGGGTCGTCGCAGTATTTT	CASSRTQGSSQYF
NA	TRBV2	few	TRBJ2-7	TGTGCCAGCACCCCCGGTAGGGCAGGGGCATCCTACGAGCAGTACTTC	CASTPGRAGASYEQYF
NA	TRBV18	few	TRBJ2-7	TGTGCCAGCTCACCCACTAGCCTTAAGACCTACGAGCAGTACTTC	CASSPTSLKTYEQYF
TRBD1	TRBV6-1	NA	TRBJ2-1	TGTGCCAGCAGAGAACAGGGGTCGTCCCATGAGCAGTTCTTC	CASREQGSSHEQFF
NA	TRBV30	NA	TRBJ1-1	TGTGCCTGGAGTAGAGGACAGTTTGAAGCTTTCTTT	CAWSRGQFEAFF
TRBD2	TRBV5-1	NA	TRBJ2-7	TGCGCCAGCAGCTTGACTAGCGGGAAATACGAGCAGTACTTC	CASSLTSGKYEQYF
NA	TRBV2	few	TRBJ1-2	TGTGCCAGCAAGTCCGGCGGAGGCTACACCTTC	CASKSGGGYTF
NA	TRBV7-8	few	TRBJ2-2	TGTGCCAGCAGCTTAGGGCGGCTTCCCACCGGGGAGCTGTTTTTT	CASSLGRLPTGELFF
NA	TRBV18	NA	TRBJ1-2	TGTGCCAGCTCACCCACGATGGAGGGAGTTGGTATTGGCTACACCTTC	CASSPTMEGVGIGYTF
NA	TRBV9	NA	TRBJ1-2	TGTGCCAGCAGCGTAGTCTTAACCGGTCGAGACTACACCTTC	CASSVVLTGRDYTF
TRBD1	TRBV7-6	NA	TRBJ1-1	TGTGCCAGCAGCGAGGGGACAGGGCCTGAAGCTTTCTTT	CASSEGTGPEAFF
TRBD2	TRBV25-1	NA	TRBJ2-1	TGTGCCAGCAAAGGGACTAGCGGGCCGCAGTTCTTC	CASKGTSGPQFF
NA	TRBV5-4	NA	TRBJ2-7	TGTGCCAGCAGTACCACCCTTGAGGGCCTCCAGTACTTC	CASSTTLEGLQYF
TRBD2	TRBV5-1	once	TRBJ2-5	TGCGCCAGCAGCTTGGCCTGGACTAGCGGGAGCGGGGGCCAAGAGACCCAGTACTTC	CASSLAWTSGSGGQETQYF
NA	TRBV18	NA	TRBJ2-7	TGTGCCAGCTCACCAGGGACTCTCAACTCCTACGAGCAGTACTTC	CASSPGTLNSYEQYF
NA	TRBV2	NA	TRBJ2-7	TGTGCCAGCAACTCGGGGGTAATCACCTACGAGCAGTACTTC	CASNSGVITYEQYF
NA	TRBV5-8	NA	TRBJ1-1	TGTGCCAGCAGCTTGGTGGAGGGGAGGGAAGCTTTCTTT	CASSLVEGREAFF
TRBD1	TRBV5-6	NA	TRBJ1-2	TGTGCCAGCACTATAGGGACAGGGGATTACTATGGCTACACCTTC	CASTIGTGDYYGYTF
NA	TRBV19	NA	TRBJ2-3	TGTGCCAGTAGTATCCCGCTAAGCACAGATACGCAGTATTTT	CASSIPLSTDTQYF
TRBD1	TRBV19	NA	TRBJ1-3	TGTGCCAGTAGTGGTGAGGGGACAGGACCCTCTGGAAACACCATATATTTT	CASSGEGTGPSGNTIYF
NA	TRBV6-6	once	TRBJ2-6	TGTGCCAGCAGAACGCAGGGTTCTGGGGCCAACGTCCTGACTTTC	CASRTQGSGANVLTF
NA	TRBV5-1	NA	TRBJ2-5	TGCGCCAGCAGCTTGGTAGCGGCAGAAGAGACCCAGTACTTC	CASSLVAAEETQYF
NA	TRBV7-9	once	TRBJ2-1	TGTGCCAGCAGATTAACTGGCAATGAGCAGTTCTTC	CASRLTGNEQFF
NA	TRBV7-6	NA	TRBJ2-5	TGTGCCAGCAGCCCGGGGGGCGACGAGACCCAGTACTTC	CASSPGGDETQYF
NA	TRBV13	NA	TRBJ2-7	TGTGCCAGCAGCCTACGGGTAGCGGCCGTCTACGAGCAGTACTTC	CASSLRVAAVYEQYF
TRBD2	TRBV15	once	TRBJ2-3	TGTGCCACCAGCTCCCGATTAGCGGGGTTAACAGATACGCAGTATTTT	CATSSRLAGLTDTQYF
TRBD2	TRBV7-9	NA	TRBJ2-3	TGTGCCAGAAGTGCTAGCGGTAACACAGATACGCAGTATTTT	CARSASGNTDTQYF
NA	TRBV27	NA	TRBJ2-5	TGTGCCAGCAGTTTATCGGGGGGTGGTGGAATACTTTCAGGGGAGACCCAGTACTTC	CASSLSGGGGILSGETQYF
TRBD2	TRBV14	NA	TRBJ2-1	TGTGCCAGCAGCCTCTTACCGGGACTAGCGGGACCGTTAGGGGAGCAGTTCTTC	CASSLLPGLAGPLGEQFF
NA	TRBV4-2	NA	TRBJ2-5	TGTGCCAGCAGCGGACTAGGGGGGGGGCAAGAGACCCAGTACTTC	CASSGLGGGQETQYF
NA	TRBV10-3	NA	TRBJ2-7	TGTGCCATCAGTGAGGTCGAGGCCGTCTACGAGCAGTACTTC	CAISEVEAVYEQYF
NA	TRBV30	NA	TRBJ2-2	TGTGCCTGGAGAGAGCCAGGGAACACCGGGGAGCTGTTTTTT	CAWREPGNTGELFF
TRBD2	TRBV12-5	NA	TRBJ2-1	TGTGCTAGTGCTCTCCCGGGACTAGTGAATGAGCAGTTCTTC	CASALPGLVNEQFF
TRBD2	TRBV28	few	TRBJ2-7	TGTGCCAGCAGTCCGATAGCGGGAGCGGGCTACGAGCAGTACTTC	CASSPIAGAGYEQYF
NA	TRBV6-6	NA	TRBJ1-1	TGTGCCAGCGGGGAGAACAGGGATCGAACTGAAGCTTTCTTT	CASGENRDRTEAFF
TRBD2	TRBV28	NA	TRBJ2-7	TGTGCCAGCAGTCCGAAAACGTTTAGCGGGAGCGCGGGCGAGCAGTACTTC	CASSPKTFSGSAGEQYF
TRBD1	TRBV6-5	NA	TRBJ2-7	TGTGCCAGCACAGGACAGGGTTTGGGAAAGTACGAGCAGTACTTC	CASTGQGLGKYEQYF
TRBD1	TRBV7-9	NA	TRBJ1-2	TGTGCCAGCAGCGATGGGACAGGGAGGAACTATGGCTACACCTTC	CASSDGTGRNYGYTF
NA	TRBV5-5	few	TRBJ2-7	TGTGCCAGCACCCGGACATCCTCCGGCTACGAGCAGTACTTC	CASTRTSSGYEQYF
TRBD1	TRBV2	NA	TRBJ2-1	TGTGCCAGCAGAGCCGGACAGGGTATCAACAATGAGCAGTTCTTC	CASRAGQGINNEQFF
NA	TRBV19	NA	TRBJ2-7	TGTGCCAGTAGTATGGTAGCTCTCTCCTACGAGCAGTACTTC	CASSMVALSYEQYF
TRBD1	TRBV7-9	NA	TRBJ1-3	TGTGCCAGCAGCTTATCCGGGACAGGGGGGGGAAACACCATATATTTT	CASSLSGTGGGNTIYF
NA	TRBV9	few	TRBJ2-1	TGTGCCAGCAGCGTAGGCCCAAACTCATACAATGAGCAGTTCTTC	CASSVGPNSYNEQFF
NA	TRBV12-5	NA	TRBJ1-1	TGTGCTAGTGGTTTGCCCCTAGGGGGCACTGAAGCTTTCTTT	CASGLPLGGTEAFF
TRBD2	TRBV11-3	NA	TRBJ2-1	TGTGCCAGCAAAGAAGGGGGGACTAGCGGGAGCCAGCAGTTCTTC	CASKEGGTSGSQQFF
NA	TRBV6-5	few	TRBJ2-7	TGTGCCAGCAGTCATCCGGGACATTGGATTTACGAGCAGTACTTC	CASSHPGHWIYEQYF
NA	TRBV21-1	NA	TRBJ2-7	TGTGCCAGCAGCACTCGGAGCGGGAAGGCCTACGAGCAGTACTTC	CASSTRSGKAYEQYF
TRBD2	TRBV19	NA	TRBJ2-5	TGTGCCAGTAGTACCAGGACTAGCGGCCAAGAGACCCAGTACTTC	CASSTRTSGQETQYF